The 6 T cell receptor beta chains given below trace back to one sample, sequenced in a study of OX40 agonist ivuxolimab in advanced cancers. This table comes from immunoSEQ multiplex PCR, and its TCRdb copy is limited to in-frame clones, with some not included. The table has more than 40,000 clones, about nine tenths seen once. The specimen comprised CD4+ or CD8+ T cells sorted from blood, sampled in a trial of the OX40 agonist ivuxolimab. These receptors were obtained from an adult with an advanced solid tumor such as melanoma, head and neck, liver or kidney cancer.

This sequence joins TRBV7-3 and TRBJ2-2, with a possible D match to TRBD1 (5 bases). The CDR3 runs to 13 residues. The germline V and J ends were trimmed by 2 bases and 5 bases, with 6 bases remaining between them. CDR1 is SGHTA and CDR2 is FQGTGA in the germline V gene. The CDR3 region is CASSLGQTGELFF. Here the CDR3 DNA reads TGTGCCAGCAGCTTAGGACAAACCGGGGAGCTGTTTTTT. Full variable domain (outside the CDR3, taken from reference TRBV7-3 and TRBJ2-2): GAGVSQTPSNKVTEKGKYVELRCDPISGHTALYWYRQSLGQGPEFLIYFQGTGAADDSGLPNDRFFAVRPEGSVSTLKIQRTERGDSAVYLCASSLGQTGELFFGEGSRLTVL.

J is TRBJ2-1 and V is TRBV14; the D gene is possibly TRBD2 (5 bases). Germline CDR1 and CDR2: SGHDN and FVKESK. The CDR3 covers 16 residues. Trimming cost V 2 bases and J 0 bases, with 11 bases left between them. The CDR3 sequence: CASSQPRGSSYNEQFF. In DNA, the CDR3 is TGTGCCAGCAGCCAACCCCGGGGTAGCTCCTACAATGAGCAGTTCTTC.

The V gene is TRBV19, the J gene TRBJ1-5; D is uncertain. The CDR3 has 14 residues. V was pared by 7 bases and J by 3 bases, with 13 bases between. CDR1 is LNHDA and CDR2 is SQIVND in the germline V gene (reference sequence). The CDR3 spells CASKVEGDNQPQHF. The CDR3 nucleotides read TGTGCCAGTAAGGTCGAAGGCGACAATCAGCCCCAGCATTTT.

The rearrangement uses TRBV30 and TRBJ1-2; perhaps TRBD1 as D (6 bases). Trimming shortened V by 0 bases and J by 5 bases, and 10 bases separated the two germline ends. This CDR3 is built from 13 residues. Germline loops: CDR1 GTSNPN, CDR2 SVGIG (reference sequence). The CDR3 DNA sequence: TGTGCCTGGAGTGTAAGAGGGGGTTATGGCTACACCTTC. Amino acid sequence: CAWSVRGGYGYTF.

In this sample, this clone turned up once. The CDR3 DNA reads TGTGCCAGCTCACCAGATCCCGGGAGCTACGAGCAGTACTTC. Translated, it gives CASSPDPGSYEQYF. J is TRBJ2-7 and V is TRBV18; D possibly corresponds to TRBD2 (6 bases). This CDR3 region has 14 residues. Looked up from germline, CDR1 is KGHSH and CDR2 is LQKENI. V was clipped by 2 bases and J by 3 bases, with 11 bases between them.

The V call is TRBV7-3, the J call TRBJ2-1; no clear D. The CDR3 contains 14 residues. V lost 1 base to trimming and J lost 2 bases, with 6 bases between them. Germline V gives CDR1 SGHTA, CDR2 FQGTGA. CDR3 amino acids: CASSLSRAYNEQFF. As DNA, the CDR3 is TGTGCCAGCAGCTTAAGTAGGGCCTACAATGAGCAGTTCTTC.